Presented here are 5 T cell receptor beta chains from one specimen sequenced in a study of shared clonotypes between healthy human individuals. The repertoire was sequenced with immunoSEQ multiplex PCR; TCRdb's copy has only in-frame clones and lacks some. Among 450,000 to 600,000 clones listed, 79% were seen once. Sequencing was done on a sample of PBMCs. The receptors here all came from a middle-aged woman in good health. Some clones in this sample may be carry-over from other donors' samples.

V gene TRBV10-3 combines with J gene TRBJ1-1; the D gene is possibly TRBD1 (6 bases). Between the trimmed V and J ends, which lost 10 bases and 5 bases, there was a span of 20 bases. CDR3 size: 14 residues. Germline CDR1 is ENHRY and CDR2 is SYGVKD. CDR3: CATRYDRRGTEAFF. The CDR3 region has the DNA TGTGCCACCAGATATGACAGGCGGGGAACTGAAGCTTTCTTT.

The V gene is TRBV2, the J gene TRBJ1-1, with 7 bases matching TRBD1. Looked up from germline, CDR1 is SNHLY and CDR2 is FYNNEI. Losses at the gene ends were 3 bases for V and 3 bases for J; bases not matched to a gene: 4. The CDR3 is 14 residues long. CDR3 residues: CASSETGRDTEAFF. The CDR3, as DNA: TGTGCCAGCAGTGAGACAGGGCGGGACACTGAAGCTTTCTTT.

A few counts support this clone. The CDR3: CASSVRDVAAGELFF. The CDR3 bases are TGTGCCAGCAGCGTCCGGGACGTAGCGGCTGGGGAGCTGTTTTTT. The chain has TRBV9 and TRBJ2-2; perhaps TRBD2 as D (6 bases). The V end lost 2 bases, the J end lost 8 bases, and 16 bases lay between the germline ends. This CDR3 contains 15 residues. Per germline, CDR1 SGDLS and CDR2 YYNGEE. The variable domain in full, completed from reference TRBV9 and TRBJ2-2, reads DSGVTQTPKHLITATGQRVTLRCSPRSGDLSVYWYQQSLDQGLQFLIQYYNGEERAKGNILERFSAQQFPDLHSELNLSSLELGDSALYFCASSVRDVAAGELFFGEGSRLTVL.

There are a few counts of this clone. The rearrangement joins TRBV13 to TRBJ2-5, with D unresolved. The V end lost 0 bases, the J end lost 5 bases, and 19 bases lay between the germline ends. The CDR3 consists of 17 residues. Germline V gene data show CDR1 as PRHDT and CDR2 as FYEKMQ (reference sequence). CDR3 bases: TGTGCCAGCAGCTTAGGCGGACCTAGTGTGGGGTCGGAGACCCAGTACTTC. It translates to CASSLGGPSVGSETQYF.

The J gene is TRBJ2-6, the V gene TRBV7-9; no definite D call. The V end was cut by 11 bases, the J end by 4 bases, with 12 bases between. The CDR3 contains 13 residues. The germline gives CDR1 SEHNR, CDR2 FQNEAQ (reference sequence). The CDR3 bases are TGTGCCCTGTGGGTTGCAGGGGCCAACGTCCTGACTTTC. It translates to CALWVAGANVLTF.